Listed below are T cell receptor beta chains from one sample, sequenced in a study of OX40 agonist ivuxolimab in advanced cancers. The repertoire was sequenced with immunoSEQ multiplex PCR; TCRdb's copy has only in-frame clones and lacks some. The table records roughly 70,000 clones, roughly 87% of them present only once. The sequenced sample was CD4+ or CD8+ T cells sorted from blood, obtained in a trial of the OX40 agonist ivuxolimab. The receptor set was obtained from an adult with an advanced solid tumor such as melanoma, head and neck, liver or kidney cancer. The CDR3 runs from the conserved cysteine through the conserved F or W. The order of the fields is V gene, D gene, J gene, clone size, CDR3 protein, CDR3 DNA. A D gene is named only where the DNA matches it firmly. Size is omitted from some rows. Given values are once, few, many or a class for expanded clones.

v_call: TRBV6-6
d_call: TRBD2
j_call: TRBJ2-1
clone_size: NA
cdr3_aa: CATSGTSYNEQFF
cdr3_nt: TGTGCCACTTCCGGGACTAGCTACAATGAGCAGTTCTTC

v_call: TRBV5-4
d_call: NA
j_call: TRBJ2-7
clone_size: NA
cdr3_aa: CASSLQGGSYEQYF
cdr3_nt: TGTGCCAGCAGCTTGCAGGGAGGAAGCTACGAGCAGTACTTC

v_call: TRBV2
d_call: NA
j_call: TRBJ2-7
clone_size: NA
cdr3_aa: CASSDNYEQYF
cdr3_nt: TGTGCCAGCAGTGACAACTACGAGCAGTACTTC

v_call: TRBV5-1
d_call: NA
j_call: TRBJ2-2
clone_size: once
cdr3_aa: CASSLVQGRSGELFF
cdr3_nt: TGCGCCAGCAGCTTGGTACAGGGAAGGTCCGGGGAGCTGTTTTTT

v_call: TRBV7-9
d_call: NA
j_call: TRBJ2-5
clone_size: NA
cdr3_aa: CASSLTAGGETQYF
cdr3_nt: TGTGCCAGCAGCTTAACGGCAGGCGGAGAGACCCAGTACTTC

v_call: TRBV10-3
d_call: NA
j_call: TRBJ2-6
clone_size: NA
cdr3_aa: CAIRDYSGANVLTF
cdr3_nt: TGTGCCATCAGGGACTACTCTGGGGCCAACGTCCTGACTTTC

v_call: TRBV7-9
d_call: TRBD2
j_call: TRBJ2-3
clone_size: NA
cdr3_aa: CASSPSGRGFGADTQYF
cdr3_nt: TGTGCCAGCAGCCCTAGCGGGAGAGGTTTTGGGGCAGATACGCAGTATTTT

v_call: TRBV7-9
d_call: TRBD1
j_call: TRBJ1-1
clone_size: NA
cdr3_aa: CASSSRGRDTEAFF
cdr3_nt: TGTGCCAGCAGTTCCAGGGGGCGCGACACTGAAGCTTTCTTT

v_call: TRBV28
d_call: TRBD2
j_call: TRBJ2-4
clone_size: NA
cdr3_aa: CASSSHSGRQAKNIQYF
cdr3_nt: TGTGCCAGCAGCTCCCATAGCGGGAGGCAAGCCAAAAACATTCAGTACTTC

v_call: TRBV5-6
d_call: TRBD1
j_call: TRBJ2-5
clone_size: once
cdr3_aa: CASSWSGTEETQYF
cdr3_nt: TGTGCCAGCAGCTGGTCCGGGACAGAAGAGACCCAGTACTTC

v_call: TRBV6-6
d_call: TRBD1
j_call: TRBJ2-5
clone_size: few
cdr3_aa: CASSTTGGGETQYF
cdr3_nt: TGTGCCAGCAGTACGACAGGGGGCGGAGAGACCCAGTACTTC

v_call: TRBV4-2
d_call: NA
j_call: TRBJ2-5
clone_size: NA
cdr3_aa: CASSQGAAVLETQYF
cdr3_nt: TGTGCCAGCAGCCAAGGGGCGGCAGTTTTGGAGACCCAGTACTTC

v_call: TRBV7-9
d_call: NA
j_call: TRBJ1-1
clone_size: NA
cdr3_aa: CASGKPLNTEAFF
cdr3_nt: TGTGCCAGCGGAAAACCTCTGAACACTGAAGCTTTCTTT

v_call: TRBV10-2
d_call: NA
j_call: TRBJ1-4
clone_size: NA
cdr3_aa: CASSDVRAGEKLFF
cdr3_nt: TGCGCCAGCAGTGATGTCAGGGCAGGGGAAAAACTGTTTTTT

v_call: TRBV7-2
d_call: NA
j_call: TRBJ1-2
clone_size: NA
cdr3_aa: CASSFMGGGYYGYTF
cdr3_nt: TGTGCCAGCAGCTTCATGGGGGGAGGGTACTATGGCTACACCTTC

v_call: TRBV5-5
d_call: TRBD1
j_call: TRBJ2-7
clone_size: NA
cdr3_aa: CASSFGTGVEGQYF
cdr3_nt: TGTGCCAGCAGCTTCGGGACAGGTGTTGAGGGGCAGTACTTC

v_call: TRBV30
d_call: NA
j_call: TRBJ2-2
clone_size: NA
cdr3_aa: CAYNMNTGELFF
cdr3_nt: TGTGCCTACAATATGAACACCGGGGAGCTGTTTTTT

v_call: TRBV5-4
d_call: NA
j_call: TRBJ2-1
clone_size: NA
cdr3_aa: CASSLIGNEQFF
cdr3_nt: TGTGCCAGCAGCTTGATAGGCAATGAGCAGTTCTTC

v_call: TRBV10-3
d_call: NA
j_call: TRBJ2-3
clone_size: NA
cdr3_aa: CAISDGTFVDTQYF
cdr3_nt: TGTGCCATCAGTGACGGAACCTTTGTAGATACGCAGTATTTT

v_call: TRBV30
d_call: TRBD1
j_call: TRBJ1-4
clone_size: NA
cdr3_aa: CAWSGRTGGNEKLFF
cdr3_nt: TGTGCCTGGAGTGGCCGGACAGGAGGGAATGAAAAACTGTTTTTT

v_call: TRBV7-2
d_call: TRBD1
j_call: TRBJ2-7
clone_size: NA
cdr3_aa: CASSLDGRGREQYF
cdr3_nt: TGTGCCAGCAGCTTAGATGGCAGGGGGCGCGAGCAGTACTTC

v_call: TRBV4-1
d_call: NA
j_call: TRBJ2-3
clone_size: NA
cdr3_aa: CASSQGQPTDTQYF
cdr3_nt: TGCGCCAGCAGCCAAGGTCAGCCCACAGATACGCAGTATTTT

v_call: TRBV4-1
d_call: NA
j_call: TRBJ2-2
clone_size: NA
cdr3_aa: CASSQDGAMNTGELFF
cdr3_nt: TGCGCCAGCAGCCAGGACGGCGCGATGAACACCGGGGAGCTGTTTTTT

v_call: TRBV14
d_call: TRBD2
j_call: TRBJ2-7
clone_size: NA
cdr3_aa: CASSQAREGPLEEQYF
cdr3_nt: TGTGCCAGCAGCCAGGCGCGGGAGGGCCCCTTGGAAGAGCAGTACTTC

v_call: TRBV19
d_call: TRBD1
j_call: TRBJ1-4
clone_size: NA
cdr3_aa: CASRSYRGGDSEKLFF
cdr3_nt: TGTGCCAGTAGGTCTTACAGGGGAGGGGACAGTGAAAAACTGTTTTTT

v_call: TRBV19
d_call: TRBD2
j_call: TRBJ2-7
clone_size: NA
cdr3_aa: CASSQTSGTAYEQYF
cdr3_nt: TGTGCCAGTAGTCAAACTAGCGGGACCGCCTACGAGCAGTACTTC

v_call: TRBV2
d_call: TRBD2
j_call: TRBJ2-7
clone_size: NA
cdr3_aa: CASSGLALVFQYF
cdr3_nt: TGTGCCAGCAGTGGACTAGCGTTAGTTTTTCAGTACTTC

v_call: TRBV5-4
d_call: NA
j_call: TRBJ2-5
clone_size: NA
cdr3_aa: CASSAGIRETQYF
cdr3_nt: TGTGCCAGCAGCGCAGGGATTCGGGAGACCCAGTACTTC